Listed here are 17 T cell receptor beta chains from one sample, sequenced in a study of shared clonotypes between healthy human individuals. Naive CD8 cells lacked CD45RO, underwent positive selection for CCR7 and left out terminally differentiated effector memory CD45RA+ cells. Profiled with immunoSEQ multiplex PCR; TCRdb holds only in-frame clones, not every one. The sample gives approximately 720,000 clones, about 90% of which show up once; about a quarter is in the top ten. Sequenced sample: naive CD8+ T cells sorted from blood. These receptors were collected from a man younger than 45 in good health.

The gene calls are TRBV30 and TRBJ2-5, with D possibly TRBD2 on 6 matching bases. The CDR3 has 15 amino acids. V was pared by 0 bases and J by 0 bases, with 11 bases between. Germline CDR1 and CDR2: GTSNPN and SVGIG (reference sequence). CDR3 in DNA: TGTGCCTGGAGTGTCTGGCGGGGAGACCAAGAGACCCAGTACTTC. Translating it yields CAWSVWRGDQETQYF. Together with reference TRBV30 and TRBJ2-5, the CDR3 gives the full variable domain: SQTIHQWPATLVQPVGSPLSLECTVEGTSNPNLYWYRQAAGRGLQLLFYSVGIGQISSEVPQNLSASRPQDRQFILSSKKLLLSDSGFYLCAWSVWRGDQETQYFGPGTRLLVL.

In regard to this clone: Other nucleotide sequences from this sample produce the same CDR3. The rearrangement uses TRBV4-1 and TRBJ2-7, with 9 bases matching TRBD1. This CDR3 is 14 amino acids long. From germline, CDR1 is MGHRA and CDR2 YSYEKL. Trimming removed 4 bases from V and 3 bases from J; junction bases left unmatched: 4. CDR3 region: CASSPRDRDYEQYF. In DNA, the CDR3 is TGCGCCAGCAGCCCCCGGGACAGGGACTACGAGCAGTACTTC.

J is TRBJ1-3 and V is TRBV4-3; no reliable D call. This CDR3 is built from 12 residues. Germline CDR1 LGHNA, CDR2 YSLEER. V lost 2 bases and J 2 bases, leaving 1 base between the germline ends. For the CDR3, the DNA is TGCGCCAGCAGCCAACCTGGAAACACCATATATTTT. This encodes CASSQPGNTIYF.

This clone was seen only once. This chain uses TRBV9 with TRBJ2-3; 8 nucleotides match TRBD2. Per germline, CDR1 SGDLS and CDR2 YYNGEE. V lost 5 bases and J lost 4; bases outside the gene matches: 12. This CDR3 region has 16 residues. CDR3 loop: CASSISGGQPADTQYF. CDR3 DNA sequence: TGTGCCAGCAGTATCTCGGGGGGGCAACCCGCAGATACGCAGTATTTT.

V and J are TRBV27 and TRBJ2-1; tentative D call: TRBD1 (5 bases). Germline V lookup: CDR1 MNHEY, CDR2 SMNVEV (reference sequence). With 5 bases removed from V and 4 bases from J, the gap between germline ends came to 18 bases. CDR3 length: 16 residues. The CDR3 spells CASSGSSETDYNEQFF. CDR3 DNA sequence: TGTGCCAGCAGTGGATCGTCAGAGACAGATTACAATGAGCAGTTCTTC.

The chain joins TRBV11-2 to TRBJ2-7; tentatively, D is TRBD1 (5 bases). The CDR3 runs to 13 residues. V lost 3 bases and J lost 1, with 7 bases in between. The germline gives CDR1 SGHAT, CDR2 FQNNGV. CDR3 coding DNA: TGTGCCAGCAGCTTTGACAGTTCCTACGAGCAGTACTTC. Protein sequence: CASSFDSSYEQYF.

This chain connects TRBV6-6 to TRBJ2-7, with 7 bases matching TRBD1. The CDR3 has 12 amino acids. V shed 7 bases, J shed 0 bases, and the junction held 0 bases outside the gene matches. Germline V gene lookup returns CDR1 MNHNY and CDR2 SVGAGI (reference sequence). CDR3 nucleotides: TGTGCCAGCAAGGGGGCCTCCTACGAGCAGTACTTC. This gives the protein CASKGASYEQYF.

J is TRBJ1-1 and V is TRBV7-9; D not certain. There are 15 residues in the CDR3. The ends were cut back, 5 bases at V and 0 bases at J, with 13 bases in the middle. CDR1 SEHNR and CDR2 FQNEAQ come from the germline V gene (reference sequence). DNA for the CDR3: TGTGCCAGCAGCGATAGAGGGCTAATGAACACTGAAGCTTTCTTT. Translation gives CASSDRGLMNTEAFF.

This rearrangement joins TRBV18 to TRBJ2-5; the D gene is possibly TRBD1 (5 bases). Per the germline V gene, CDR1 is KGHSH and CDR2 is LQKENI. The V and J ends lost 3 bases and 0 bases respectively, with 20 bases between them. The CDR3 is made up of 18 amino acids. The CDR3 DNA sequence: TGTGCCAGCTCACCCCCCCCCGAAGACAGCCTCTACCAAGAGACCCAGTACTTC. Translating gives CASSPPPEDSLYQETQYF.

V usage is TRBV6-6 and J usage is TRBJ2-3; tentatively, D is TRBD2 (5 bases). With 8 bases removed from V and 5 bases from J, the gap between germline ends came to 20 bases. The germline gives CDR1 MNHNY, CDR2 SVGAGI (reference sequence). There are 15 residues in the CDR3. The CDR3 bases are TGTGCCAGCCTACCGTTGGACCTCGCGGGAGATACGCAGTATTTT. It codes for CASLPLDLAGDTQYF.

In the case of this clone: The junction and the germline gene differ at one end; a read error may be behind it. V and J are TRBV7-7 and TRBJ2-1; tentatively, D is TRBD2 (6 bases). Per germline, CDR1 SSHAT and CDR2 FNYEAQ (reference sequence). This CDR3 has 13 residues. As DNA, the CDR3 is TGTGCTAGCAGCCCATCGGGGGACAATGAGCAGTTCTTC. Its translation: CASSPSGDNEQFF. The full variable domain, rest sourced from reference TRBV7-7 and TRBJ2-1, is GAGVSQSPRYKVTKRGQDVTLRCDPISSHATLYWYQQALGQGPEFLTYFNYEAQPDKSGLPSDRFSAERPEGSISTLTIQRTEQRDSAMYRCASSPSGDNEQFFGPGTRLTVL.

Only one count was recorded for this clone. The J gene is TRBJ2-1, the V gene TRBV5-8, with TRBD2 matching over 10 bases. From germline, CDR1 is SGHTS and CDR2 YDEGEE. Germline trimming cut 0 bases from V and 4 bases from J; bases unmatched to any gene: 4. The CDR3 sequence is 16 residues long. The CDR3 DNA sequence: TGTGCCAGCAGCTTGGGGACTAGCGGAGATTACAATGAGCAGTTCTTC. This encodes CASSLGTSGDYNEQFF.

J is TRBJ2-7 and V is TRBV2; D ambiguous. Germline V CDR1 and CDR2: SNHLY, FYNNEI. There are 15 residues in the CDR3. V lost 1 base and J lost 0, with 10 bases in between. The CDR3 sequence is CASSEGLYTSYEQYF. The DNA of the CDR3 is TGTGCCAGCAGTGAAGGGCTATATACCTCCTACGAGCAGTACTTC.

This chain links TRBV7-6 with TRBJ2-7, with 10 bases matching TRBD2. Looked up from germline, CDR1 is SGHVS and CDR2 is FNYEAQ. V trimming: 3 bases; J trimming: 0 bases; junction bases outside the gene matches: 2. This CDR3 contains 15 residues. In DNA, the CDR3 is TGTGCCAGCAGCTTGACTAGCGGGTACTCCTACGAGCAGTACTTC. Its translation: CASSLTSGYSYEQYF.

This sequence joins TRBV5-1 and TRBJ1-2, with a tentative D call TRBD1 (5 bases). The germline V gene has CDR1 SGHRS and CDR2 YFSETQ. Trimming removed 0 bases at V and 4 bases at J, with 10 bases between. CDR3 length equals 14 residues. In DNA form, the CDR3 reads TGCGCCAGCAGCTTGGGGGACGTCGGCTATGGCTACACCTTC. Amino acid sequence: CASSLGDVGYGYTF.

This chain connects TRBV10-2 to TRBJ2-5; possible D gene TRBD1, 5 bases. V dropped 8 bases and J dropped 7 bases, with 14 bases sitting between them. The CDR3 spans 12 residues. Germline CDR1 and CDR2: WSHSY and SAAADI. CDR3: CASLDIVGTQYF. The DNA of the CDR3 is TGCGCCAGCCTGGACATTGTCGGGACCCAGTACTTC.

V and J are TRBV2 and TRBJ1-4, with D maybe TRBD1 (6 bases). The germline gives CDR1 SNHLY, CDR2 FYNNEI. The V end lost 4 bases, the J end lost 5 bases, and 8 bases lay between the germline ends. The CDR3 is 13 residues long. CDR3 loop: CASSAGVNEKLFF. The CDR3 DNA reads TGTGCCAGCAGTGCAGGGGTCAATGAAAAACTGTTTTTT.